The TCR beta chain under discussion was sequenced for a study of blood T cells in healthy people across ages. The study, taken as a whole, reports: Older individuals had lower TCR beta diversity per million T cells (the decline was roughly linear). Long-lived and aged donors differed, with more naive CD4+ cells and higher diversity in the long-lived.

Individuals who donated were healthy Caucasians from Russia aged about 6 to 100. From germline, CDR1 is MNHNS and CDR2 SASEGT. The V segment lost 5 bases and the J segment 2 bases; nucleotides outside the gene matches: 11. This CDR3 spans 17 amino acids. For the second PCR, which ran for 7 to 11 cycles, a sample-barcoded 5' primer and a J-beta primer mix were used. TCRdb re-called the 5' RACE reads through MiXCR, storing one row per CDR3 protein. The repertoire holds 800,000 to 950,000 distinct CDR3 sequences, with 35% to 40% as singletons. This clonotype came up once. What it binds is unknown. This TCR was sampled from a man aged 18 to 30 in good health. Sample: blood. The chain uses TRBV6-1 and TRBJ2-3; 9 nucleotides line up with TRBD2. Here the CDR3 reads CASSPLSASGDTDTQYF. As DNA, the CDR3 is TGTGCCAGCAGTCCGCTATCGGCTAGCGGGGACACAGATACGCAGTATTTT.